This record looks at one TCR beta chain sequence and its context. Germline V gives CDR1 WSHSY, CDR2 SAAADI. CDR3 size: 12 residues. V lost 3 bases to trimming and J lost 4 bases, with 4 bases between them. The data were taken from a study of blood T cell repertoires in COVID-19. Study information: The United States, Italy and Spain supplied acute and convalescent COVID-19 samples. PBMCs, B-cell-depleted T cells, or T cells provided the cDNA or gDNA that made up the material.

Authors' methods: Scientists estimated how many nucleated cells there were by amplifying reference gene primers. TCRdb keeps only in-frame clones here, not all; method: immunoSEQ multiplex PCR. V and J calls and clone size are copied from that table; D and trimming were computed from the DNA. The table includes about 170,000 clones, around four fifths detected once. The sequencing sample was made of peripheral blood. The sequence derives from an older man with acute or convalescent COVID-19. The chain combines TRBV10-2 with TRBJ2-1, with D unclear. CDR3 in amino acids: CASSDRYNEQFF. CDR3 sequence (DNA): TGCGCCAGCAGTGACAGGTACAATGAGCAGTTCTTC.